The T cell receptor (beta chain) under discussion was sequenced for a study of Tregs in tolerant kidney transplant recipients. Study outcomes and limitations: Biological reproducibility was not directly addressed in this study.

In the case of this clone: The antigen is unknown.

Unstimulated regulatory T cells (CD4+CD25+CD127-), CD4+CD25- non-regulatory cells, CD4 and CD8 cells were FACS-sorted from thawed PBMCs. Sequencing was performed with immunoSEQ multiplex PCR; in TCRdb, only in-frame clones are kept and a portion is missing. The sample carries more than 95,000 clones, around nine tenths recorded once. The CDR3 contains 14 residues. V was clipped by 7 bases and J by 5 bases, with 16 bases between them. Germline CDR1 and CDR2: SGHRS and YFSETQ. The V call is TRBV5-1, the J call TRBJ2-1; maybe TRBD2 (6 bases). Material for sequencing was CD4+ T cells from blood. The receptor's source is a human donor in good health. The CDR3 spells CASGLISGDNEQFF. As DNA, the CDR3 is TGCGCCAGCGGGTTGATCTCGGGGGACAATGAGCAGTTCTTC.